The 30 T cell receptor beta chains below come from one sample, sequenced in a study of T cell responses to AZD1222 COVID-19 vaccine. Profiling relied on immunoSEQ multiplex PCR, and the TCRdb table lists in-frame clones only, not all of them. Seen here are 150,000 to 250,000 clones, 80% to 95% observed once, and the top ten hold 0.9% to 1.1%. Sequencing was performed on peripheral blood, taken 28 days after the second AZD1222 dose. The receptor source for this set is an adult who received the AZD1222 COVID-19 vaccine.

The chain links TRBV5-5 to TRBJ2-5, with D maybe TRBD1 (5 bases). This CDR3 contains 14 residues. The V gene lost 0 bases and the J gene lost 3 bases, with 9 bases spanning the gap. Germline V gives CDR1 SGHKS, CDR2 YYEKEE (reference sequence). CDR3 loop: CASSLVGQKETQYF. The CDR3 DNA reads TGTGCCAGCAGCTTGGTAGGACAAAAAGAGACCCAGTACTTC. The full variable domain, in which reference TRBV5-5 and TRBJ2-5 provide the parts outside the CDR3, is DAGVTQSPTHLIKTRGQQVTLRCSPISGHKSVSWYQQVLGQGPQFIFQYYEKEERGRGNFPDRFSARQFPNYSSELNVNALLLGDSALYLCASSLVGQKETQYFGPGTRLLVL.

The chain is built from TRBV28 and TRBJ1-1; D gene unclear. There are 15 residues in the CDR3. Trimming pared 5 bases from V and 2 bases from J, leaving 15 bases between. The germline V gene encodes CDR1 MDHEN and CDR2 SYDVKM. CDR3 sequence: CASSPRERVNTEAFF. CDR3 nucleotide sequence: TGTGCCAGCAGTCCGCGGGAACGAGTAAACACTGAAGCTTTCTTT.

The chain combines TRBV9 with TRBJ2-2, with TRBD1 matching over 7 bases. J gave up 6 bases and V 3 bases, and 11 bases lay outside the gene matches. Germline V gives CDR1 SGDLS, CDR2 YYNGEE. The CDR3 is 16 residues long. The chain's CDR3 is CASSAEGQWGSGELFF. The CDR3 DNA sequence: TGTGCCAGCAGCGCCGAGGGACAGTGGGGTTCCGGGGAGCTGTTTTTT.

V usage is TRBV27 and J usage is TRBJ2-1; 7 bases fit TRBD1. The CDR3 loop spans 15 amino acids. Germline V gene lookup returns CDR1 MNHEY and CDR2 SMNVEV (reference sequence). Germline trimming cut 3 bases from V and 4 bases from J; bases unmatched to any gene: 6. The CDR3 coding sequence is TGTGCCAGCAGTTTCACCGGGACAGAATACAATGAGCAGTTCTTC. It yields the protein CASSFTGTEYNEQFF.

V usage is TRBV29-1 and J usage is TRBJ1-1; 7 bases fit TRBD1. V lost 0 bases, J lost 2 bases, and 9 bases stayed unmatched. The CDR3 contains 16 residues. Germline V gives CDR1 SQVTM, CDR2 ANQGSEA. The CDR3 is CSVEDGGRGLNTEAFF. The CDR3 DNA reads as TGCAGCGTTGAAGATGGGGGAAGGGGGCTCAACACTGAAGCTTTCTTT.

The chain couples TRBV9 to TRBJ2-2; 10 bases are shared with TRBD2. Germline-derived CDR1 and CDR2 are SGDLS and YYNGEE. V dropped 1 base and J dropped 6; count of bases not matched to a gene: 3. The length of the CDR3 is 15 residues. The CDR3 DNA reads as TGTGCCAGCAGCGTAACTAGCGGGGTAGCCGGGGAGCTGTTTTTT. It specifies CASSVTSGVAGELFF.

The CDR3 region has the DNA TGCGCCAGCAGCCAAGAGGGTCGGGGGTTAGGGTCACCCCTCCACTTT. Translation: CASSQEGRGLGSPLHF. The chain combines TRBV4-1 with TRBJ1-6, with D possibly matching TRBD1 (5 bases). V lost 0 bases, J lost 10 bases, and 16 bases lay in between. The CDR3 sequence is 16 residues long. The germline gives CDR1 MGHRA, CDR2 YSYEKL.

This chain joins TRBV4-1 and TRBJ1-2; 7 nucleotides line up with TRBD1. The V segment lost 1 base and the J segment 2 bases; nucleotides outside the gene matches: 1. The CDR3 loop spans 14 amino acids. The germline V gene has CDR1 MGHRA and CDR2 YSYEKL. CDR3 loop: CASSQAQGNYGYTF. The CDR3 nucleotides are TGCGCCAGCAGCCAAGCACAGGGGAACTATGGCTACACCTTC.

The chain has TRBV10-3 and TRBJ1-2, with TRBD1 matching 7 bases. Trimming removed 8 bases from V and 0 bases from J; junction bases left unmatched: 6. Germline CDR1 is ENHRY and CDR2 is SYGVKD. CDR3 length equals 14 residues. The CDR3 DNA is TGTGCCATCGGCGGGACAGCCCCTAACTATGGCTACACCTTC. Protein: CAIGGTAPNYGYTF.

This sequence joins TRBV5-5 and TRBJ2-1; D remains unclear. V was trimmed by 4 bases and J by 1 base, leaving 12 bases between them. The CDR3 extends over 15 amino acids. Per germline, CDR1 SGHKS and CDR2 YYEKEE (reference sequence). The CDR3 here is CASSTGRGSYNEQFF. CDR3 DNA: TGTGCCAGCAGCACTGGGCGAGGATCCTACAATGAGCAGTTCTTC.

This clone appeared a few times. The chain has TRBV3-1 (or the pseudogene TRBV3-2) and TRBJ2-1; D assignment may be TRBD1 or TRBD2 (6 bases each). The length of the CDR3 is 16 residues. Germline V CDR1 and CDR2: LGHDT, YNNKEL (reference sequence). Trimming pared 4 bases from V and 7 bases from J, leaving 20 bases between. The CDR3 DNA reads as TGTGCCAGCAGCCCCGCCGGAGGGGGGCCGAGGAATGAGCAGTTCTTC. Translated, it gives CASSPAGGGPRNEQFF.

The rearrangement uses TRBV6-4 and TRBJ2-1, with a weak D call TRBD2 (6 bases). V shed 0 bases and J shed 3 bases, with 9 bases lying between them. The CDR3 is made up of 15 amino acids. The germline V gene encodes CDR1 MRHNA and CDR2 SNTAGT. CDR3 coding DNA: TGTGCCAGCAGTGACTCGGTGGGGGGCTACAATGAGCAGTTCTTC. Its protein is CASSDSVGGYNEQFF.

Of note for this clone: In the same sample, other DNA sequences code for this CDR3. The CDR3 spells CASSLGQGAYEQYF. Here the CDR3 DNA reads TGCGCCAGCAGCTTGGGACAGGGGGCTTACGAGCAGTACTTC. The chain recombines TRBV5-1 with TRBJ2-7; 10 bases match TRBD1. The CDR3 length is 14 residues. Per germline, CDR1 SGHRS and CDR2 YFSETQ. V dropped 0 bases and J dropped 4; count of bases not matched to a gene: 1.

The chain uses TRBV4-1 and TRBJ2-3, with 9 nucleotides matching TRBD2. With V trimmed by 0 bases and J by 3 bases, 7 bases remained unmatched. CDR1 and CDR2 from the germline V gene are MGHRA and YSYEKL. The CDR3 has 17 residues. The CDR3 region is CASSQDLERGVTDTQYF. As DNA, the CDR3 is TGCGCCAGCAGCCAAGACCTCGAGCGGGGGGTAACAGATACGCAGTATTTT.

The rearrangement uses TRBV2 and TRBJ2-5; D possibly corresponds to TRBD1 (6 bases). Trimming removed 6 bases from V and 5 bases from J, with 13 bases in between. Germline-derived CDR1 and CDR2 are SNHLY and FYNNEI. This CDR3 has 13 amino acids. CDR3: CASRPGTSETQYF. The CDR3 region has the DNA TGTGCCAGCAGACCGGGGACATCGGAGACCCAGTACTTC.

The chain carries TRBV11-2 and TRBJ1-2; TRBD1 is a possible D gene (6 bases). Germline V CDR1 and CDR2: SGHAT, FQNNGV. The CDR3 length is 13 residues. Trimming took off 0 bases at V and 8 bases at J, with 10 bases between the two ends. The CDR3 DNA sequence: TGTGCCAGCAGCTTAGATCAGGGGCGGGGCTACACCTTC. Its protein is CASSLDQGRGYTF.

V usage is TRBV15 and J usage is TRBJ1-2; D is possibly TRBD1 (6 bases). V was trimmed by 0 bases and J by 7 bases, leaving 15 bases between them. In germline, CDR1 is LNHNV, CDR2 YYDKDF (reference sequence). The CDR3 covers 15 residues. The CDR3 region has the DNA TGTGCCACCAGCAGAGATCATACAGGGAGACGTGGCTACACCTTC. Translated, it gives CATSRDHTGRRGYTF.

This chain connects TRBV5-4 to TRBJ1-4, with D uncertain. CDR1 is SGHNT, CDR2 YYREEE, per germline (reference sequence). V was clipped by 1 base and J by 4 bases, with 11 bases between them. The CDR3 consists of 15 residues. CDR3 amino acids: CASSLSRALNEKLFF. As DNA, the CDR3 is TGTGCCAGCAGCTTGAGTAGAGCCCTTAATGAAAAACTGTTTTTT.

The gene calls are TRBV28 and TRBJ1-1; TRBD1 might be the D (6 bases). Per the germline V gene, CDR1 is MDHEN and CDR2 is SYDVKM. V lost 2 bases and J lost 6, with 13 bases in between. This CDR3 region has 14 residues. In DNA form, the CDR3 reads TGTGCCAGCAGTTTAATCAGGGGTTCGGCTGAAGCTTTCTTT. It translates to CASSLIRGSAEAFF.

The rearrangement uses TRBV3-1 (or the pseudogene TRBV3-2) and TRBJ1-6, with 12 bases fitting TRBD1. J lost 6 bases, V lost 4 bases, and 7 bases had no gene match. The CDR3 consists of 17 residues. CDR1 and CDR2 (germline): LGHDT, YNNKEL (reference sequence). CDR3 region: CASSRGTGGAFNSPLHF. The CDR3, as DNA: TGTGCCAGCAGCCGGGGGACAGGGGGCGCGTTTAATTCACCCCTCCACTTT.

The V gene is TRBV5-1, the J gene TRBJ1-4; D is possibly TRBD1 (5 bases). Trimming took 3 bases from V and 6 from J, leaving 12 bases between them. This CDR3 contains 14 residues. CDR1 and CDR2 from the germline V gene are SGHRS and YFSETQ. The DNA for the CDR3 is TGCGCCAGCAGCTCCCGCATGGGGGATGAAAAACTGTTTTTT. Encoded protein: CASSSRMGDEKLFF.

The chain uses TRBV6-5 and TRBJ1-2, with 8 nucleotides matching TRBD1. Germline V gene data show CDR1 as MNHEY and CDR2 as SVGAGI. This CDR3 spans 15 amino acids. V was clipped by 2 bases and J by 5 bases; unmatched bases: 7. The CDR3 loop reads CASSYTGTGEYGYTF. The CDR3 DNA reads TGTGCCAGCAGTTACACAGGGACAGGAGAGTATGGCTACACCTTC.

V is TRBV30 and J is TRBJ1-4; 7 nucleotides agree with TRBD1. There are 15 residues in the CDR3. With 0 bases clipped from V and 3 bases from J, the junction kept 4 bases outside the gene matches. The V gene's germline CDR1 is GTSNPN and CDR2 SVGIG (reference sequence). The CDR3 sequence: CAWSVEGQPNEKLFF. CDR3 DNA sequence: TGTGCCTGGAGTGTTGAGGGACAGCCTAATGAAAAACTGTTTTTT.

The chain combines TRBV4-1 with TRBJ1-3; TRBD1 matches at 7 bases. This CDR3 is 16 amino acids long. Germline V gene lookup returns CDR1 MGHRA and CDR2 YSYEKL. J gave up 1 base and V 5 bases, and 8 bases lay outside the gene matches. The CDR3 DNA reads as TGCGCCAGCAGCGCTCCAGGGGGGAATTCTGGAAACACCATATATTTT. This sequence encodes CASSAPGGNSGNTIYF.

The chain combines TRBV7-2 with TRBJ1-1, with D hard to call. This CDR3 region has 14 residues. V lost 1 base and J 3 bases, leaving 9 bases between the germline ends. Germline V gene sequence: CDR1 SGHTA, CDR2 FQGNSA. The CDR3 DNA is TGTGCCAGCAGCTTAGTAGGGTCTTACACTGAAGCTTTCTTT. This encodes CASSLVGSYTEAFF. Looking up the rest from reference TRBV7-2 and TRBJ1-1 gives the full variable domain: GAGVSQSPSNKVTEKGKDVELRCDPISGHTALYWYRQSLGQGLEFLIYFQGNSAPDKSGLPSDRFSAERTGGSVSTLTIQRTQQEDSAVYLCASSLVGSYTEAFFGQGTRLTVV.

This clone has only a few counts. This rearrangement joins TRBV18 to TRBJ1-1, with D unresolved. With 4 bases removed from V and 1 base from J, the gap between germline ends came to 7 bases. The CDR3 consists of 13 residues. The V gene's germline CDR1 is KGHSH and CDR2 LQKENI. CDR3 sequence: CASSRTPNTEAFF. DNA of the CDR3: TGTGCCAGCTCACGTACGCCGAACACTGAAGCTTTCTTT. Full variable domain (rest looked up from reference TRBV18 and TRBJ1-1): NAGVMQNPRHLVRRRGQEARLRCSPMKGHSHVYWYRQLPEEGLKFMVYLQKENIIDESGMPKERFSAEFPKEGPSILRIQQVVRGDSAAYFCASSRTPNTEAFFGQGTRLTVV.

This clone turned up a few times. CDR3 sequence: CASTQTTDYGYTF. In DNA form, the CDR3 reads TGTGCCAGCACCCAAACCACTGACTATGGCTACACCTTC. The V call is TRBV6-5, the J call TRBJ1-2; D remains ambiguous. This CDR3 has 13 amino acids. Per germline, CDR1 MNHEY and CDR2 SVGAGI. Trimming cost V 7 bases and J 3 bases, with 12 bases left between them.

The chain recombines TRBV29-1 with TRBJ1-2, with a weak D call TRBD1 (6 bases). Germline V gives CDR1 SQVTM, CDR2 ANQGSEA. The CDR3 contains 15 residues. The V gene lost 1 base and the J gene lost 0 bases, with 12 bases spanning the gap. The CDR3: CSVEGTEQTNYGYTF. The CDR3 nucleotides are TGCAGCGTTGAAGGGACAGAGCAGACTAACTATGGCTACACCTTC.

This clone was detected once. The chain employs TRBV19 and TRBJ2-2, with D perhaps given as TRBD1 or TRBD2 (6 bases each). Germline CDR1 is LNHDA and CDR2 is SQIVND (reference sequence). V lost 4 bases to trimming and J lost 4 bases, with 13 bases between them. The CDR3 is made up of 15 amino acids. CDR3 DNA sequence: TGTGCCAGTAGTACTCGGGGGACATTCACCGGGGAGCTGTTTTTT. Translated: CASSTRGTFTGELFF.

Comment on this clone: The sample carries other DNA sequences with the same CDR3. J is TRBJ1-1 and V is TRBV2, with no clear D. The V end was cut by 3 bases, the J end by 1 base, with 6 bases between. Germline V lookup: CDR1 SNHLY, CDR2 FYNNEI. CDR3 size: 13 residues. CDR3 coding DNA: TGTGCCAGCAGTGACCTTGGGAACACTGAAGCTTTCTTT. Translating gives CASSDLGNTEAFF.